The clone carrying this T cell receptor (beta chain) was counted only a few times. Antigen: not known. The ends were cut back, 4 bases at V and 2 bases at J, with 16 bases in the middle. Germline loops: CDR1 SGHTS, CDR2 YDEGEE. The CDR3 loop spans 16 amino acids. Time point reported: persistent/refractory GD, antithyroid drugs over 5 years with positive TRAb. PBMC RNA served as the TCR library source. It was by American Thyroid Association guidelines that Graves' disease was diagnosed. An endocrinology department in Xi'an, China, supplied the patients. These data are taken from a study of regulatory T cells in long-lasting Graves disease. TCR beta libraries were built with iRepertoire HTBI primers and Arm-PCR of CDR3 regions. TCRdb reprocessed the multiplex PCR reads with MiXCR, giving one entry per CDR3 protein. The repertoire holds roughly 450,000 distinct CDR3 sequences, approximately 22% seen once, with around 13% in the top ten.

General observations from the study: Patients with persistent Graves' had lower TCR diversity than newly diagnosed patients.

The sequenced sample was peripheral blood mononuclear cells (PBMCs), obtained when the disease was refractory, from a patient treated with antithyroid drugs. This receptor was identified in a female donor with Graves disease. V and J are TRBV5-8 and TRBJ1-5, with D perhaps matching TRBD1 (5 bases). The CDR3 reads CASSDHTDSGNQPQHF. The CDR3 region has the DNA TGTGCCAGCAGCGATCACACAGACAGCGGCAATCAGCCCCAGCATTTT.